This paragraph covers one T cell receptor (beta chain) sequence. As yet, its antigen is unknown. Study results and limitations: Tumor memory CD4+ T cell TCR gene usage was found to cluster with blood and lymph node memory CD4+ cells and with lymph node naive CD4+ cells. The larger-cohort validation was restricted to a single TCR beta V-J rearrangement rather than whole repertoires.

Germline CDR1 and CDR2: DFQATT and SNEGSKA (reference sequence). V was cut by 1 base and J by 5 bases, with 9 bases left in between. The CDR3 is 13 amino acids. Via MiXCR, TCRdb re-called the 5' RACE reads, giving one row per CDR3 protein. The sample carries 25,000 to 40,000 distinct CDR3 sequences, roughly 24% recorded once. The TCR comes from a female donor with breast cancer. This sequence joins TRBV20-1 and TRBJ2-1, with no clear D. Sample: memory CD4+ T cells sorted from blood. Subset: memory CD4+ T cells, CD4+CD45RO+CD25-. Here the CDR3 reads CSARVSRDNEQFF. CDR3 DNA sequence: TGCAGTGCTAGAGTAAGTCGCGACAATGAGCAGTTCTTC.